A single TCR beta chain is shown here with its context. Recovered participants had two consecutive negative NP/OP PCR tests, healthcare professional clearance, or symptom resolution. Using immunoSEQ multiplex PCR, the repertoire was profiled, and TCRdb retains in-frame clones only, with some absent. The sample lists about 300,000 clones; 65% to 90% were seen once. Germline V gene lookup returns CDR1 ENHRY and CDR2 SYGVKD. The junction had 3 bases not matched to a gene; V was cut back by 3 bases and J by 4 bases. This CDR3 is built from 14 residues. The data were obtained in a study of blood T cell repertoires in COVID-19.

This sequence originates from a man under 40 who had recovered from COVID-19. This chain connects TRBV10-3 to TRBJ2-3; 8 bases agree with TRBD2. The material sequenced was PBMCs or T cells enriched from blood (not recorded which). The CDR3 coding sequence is TGTGCCATCAGTGATAGTAGCGGGGCAGATACGCAGTATTTT. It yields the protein CAISDSSGADTQYF.